These T cell receptor beta chains were read from a single sample in a study of T cells in Graves' hyperthyroidism and ophthalmopathy. TCRdb called the multiplex PCR reads again in MiXCR, with one record for every CDR3 protein. Counted here are around 600,000 distinct CDR3 sequences, around 14% occurring once; the ten biggest clones make up around 7%. The sequencing sample was made of blood. The origin of the receptors is a woman under 30 with Graves' ophthalmopathy. Both conserved end residues are part of each CDR3. A D gene is named only where the DNA matches it firmly. Clone size is stated in some rows and not others, as once, few, many or a class when expanded.

TRBD1	many	TRBV5-1	TRBJ2-6	TGCGCCAGCAGTAGCTACAGGGGTTCTGGGGCCAACGTCCTGACTTTC	CASSSYRGSGANVLTF
TRBD2	few	TRBV4-1	TRBJ2-5	TGCGCCAGCAGCCACCGCCAGCGGGAGGGCCTCGGAGAGACCCAGTACTTC	CASSHRQREGLGETQYF
TRBD2	few	TRBV7-9	TRBJ2-7	TGTGCCAGCAGCCCCGGGACTAGCTCCAACTCCTACGAGCAGTACTTC	CASSPGTSSNSYEQYF
.	many	TRBV11-2	TRBJ1-1	TGTGCCAGCAGCTTCGACAGGAACACTGAAGCTTTCTTT	CASSFDRNTEAFF
TRBD1	many	TRBV12-3/TRBV12-4	TRBJ2-4	TGTGCCAGCAGCCCCCCGGGACAGCTAGCCAAAAACATTCAGTACTTC	CASSPPGQLAKNIQYF
TRBD2	many	TRBV6-1	TRBJ2-1	TGTGCCAGCAGTTCCAGACTAGCGGGCCCCTCCTCCTACAATGAGCAGTTCTTC	CASSSRLAGPSSYNEQFF
TRBD2	.	TRBV5-1	TRBJ2-1	TGCGCCAGCAGCTTGGAGGGACTAGCGGGAGTTGATGAGCAGTTCTTC	CASSLEGLAGVDEQFF
TRBD2	few	TRBV15	TRBJ2-1	TGTGCCACCAGCAGAGAAGGGGCGGCTAGCGGGCTGGGGCAGTTCTTC	CATSREGAASGLGQFF
.	many	TRBV7-8	TRBJ2-7	TGTGCCAGCAGCTTCGGGGCAGGTACCTACGAGCAGTACTTC	CASSFGAGTYEQYF
.	many	TRBV27	TRBJ1-5	TGTGCCAGCAGTTTATCCGTAGCGGGTAGCAATCAGCCCCAGCATTTT	CASSLSVAGSNQPQHF
.	many	TRBV24-1	TRBJ1-2	TGTGCCACCAGTGAAGCGGGCGGCTACACCTTC	CATSEAGGYTF
.	few	TRBV11-1	TRBJ1-4	TGTGCCAGCAGCCCCAACAGGGATGAAAAACTGTTTTTT	CASSPNRDEKLFF
TRBD1	many	TRBV12-3/TRBV12-4	TRBJ1-1	TGTGCCAGCAAGACAGGGGACGGGAACACTGAAGCTTTCTTT	CASKTGDGNTEAFF
.	many	TRBV4-1	TRBJ1-3	TGCGCCAGCATCCGAGTCTCCTCTGGAAACACCATATATTTT	CASIRVSSGNTIYF
.	many	TRBV11-2	TRBJ2-1	TGTGCCAGCAGCTTATCTGGGCACTCCTACAATGAGCAGTTCTTC	CASSLSGHSYNEQFF
.	many	TRBV29-1	TRBJ1-5	TGCAGCGTTGGGGACGGGGATCAGCCCCAGCATTTT	CSVGDGDQPQHF
.	.	TRBV5-4	TRBJ2-1	TGTGCCAGCAGCAGTACTAGCCAGCCCTACAATGAGCAGTTCTTC	CASSSTSQPYNEQFF
.	many	TRBV9	TRBJ2-7	TGTGCCAGCAGCGTAGGCAGCTATCAATACGAGCAGTACTTC	CASSVGSYQYEQYF
.	many	TRBV28	TRBJ2-7	TGTGCCAGCAGCCCGTTGACAGGGACGGATGACGGGAGGGTTTCCTACGAGCAGTACTTC	CASSPLTGTDDGRVSYEQYF
TRBD1	many	TRBV2	TRBJ1-1	TGTGCCAGCAGTGAAACAGGGGGGGCCCACACTGAAGCTTTCTTT	CASSETGGAHTEAFF
.	many	TRBV6-1	TRBJ1-5	TGTGCCAGCAGTAATCCACCGGGACAAGACAATCAGCCCCAGCATTTT	CASSNPPGQDNQPQHF
.	few	TRBV5-1	TRBJ2-3	TGCGCCAGCAGCCAGGCCCAAAGGCAGGCAGATACGCAGTATTTT	CASSQAQRQADTQYF
.	.	TRBV13	TRBJ1-1	TGTGCCAGCAGCTTAGCCCCTGGAGGGAACACTGAAGCTTTCTTT	CASSLAPGGNTEAFF
TRBD2	few	TRBV5-1	TRBJ2-7	TGCGCCAGCAGCTTGGCCTTACTAGCGGGAGAGTACGAGCAGTACTTC	CASSLALLAGEYEQYF
TRBD2	many	TRBV11-2	TRBJ2-3	TGTGCCAGCAGCACGGGTAGCGGGAACACAGATACGCAGTATTTT	CASSTGSGNTDTQYF
TRBD1	many	TRBV29-1	TRBJ2-4	TGCAGCGCATCACAGGGGGCGGGAGACATTCAGTACTTC	CSASQGAGDIQYF
TRBD1	.	TRBV9	TRBJ1-4	TGTGCCAGCAGCGTAGTACCCCCCCGAGGGGGCCTTGCAACTAATGAAAAACTGTTTTTT	CASSVVPPRGGLATNEKLFF
.	many	TRBV6-2/TRBV6-3	TRBJ1-2	TGTGCCAGCATCTCTCGGCCCCAAGGGGAGAATGGCTACACCTTC	CASISRPQGENGYTF
.	many	TRBV4-3	TRBJ2-7	TGCGCCAGCAGCCAAACCCAGGGCCCCTTCTACGAGCAGTACTTC	CASSQTQGPFYEQYF
TRBD2	many	TRBV2	TRBJ2-3	TGTGCCAGCAGTCCCGATGGGGCCGCGGCGGGAGGGGGCACAGATACGCAGTATTTT	CASSPDGAAAGGGTDTQYF
.	many	TRBV28	TRBJ2-3	TGTGCCAGCAGTGCCGGGACTCACACAGATACGCAGTATTTT	CASSAGTHTDTQYF
.	many	TRBV5-1	TRBJ1-2	TGCGCCAGCAGCTTGGACAGGGAAGCCTATGGCTACACCTTC	CASSLDREAYGYTF
TRBD1	.	TRBV27	TRBJ2-5	TGTGCCAGCAGTTTATGGGGACAGGGTGAGGAGACCCAGTACTTC	CASSLWGQGEETQYF
.	few	TRBV11-3	TRBJ2-7	TGTGCCAGCAGCTCGGACTACAACTACGAGCAGTACTTC	CASSSDYNYEQYF
.	.	TRBV28	TRBJ2-5	TGTGCCAGCAGTTTTCGGGGGCCCACGGCACGGGTTCGGGAGACCCAGTACTTC	CASSFRGPTARVRETQYF
TRBD1	many	TRBV3-1	TRBJ1-1	TGTGCCAGCAGCCAAGGCCCGGACCCCGGGACAGCGAACACTGAAGCTTTCTTT	CASSQGPDPGTANTEAFF
TRBD1	many	TRBV28	TRBJ2-6	TGTGCCAGCAGTACAATGGGGACAGGGGCTGGGGCCAACGTCCTGACTTTC	CASSTMGTGAGANVLTF
TRBD2	many	TRBV2	TRBJ2-1	TGTGCCAGCAGCCTAAGCGGGAGGGCCGACAATGAGCAGTTCTTC	CASSLSGRADNEQFF
.	few	TRBV28	TRBJ1-5	TGTGCCAGCAGTGGGCCAGGCACTCAGCCCCAGCATTTT	CASSGPGTQPQHF
TRBD1	.	TRBV4-3	TRBJ1-3	TGCGCCAGCAGCCAAGGAAGGTTTTTTGGGACAGGGGATAACACCATATATTTT	CASSQGRFFGTGDNTIYF
TRBD1	many	TRBV2	TRBJ2-3	TGTGCCAGCTGCGGACAGGGGGCGGGAGATACGCAGTATTTT	CASCGQGAGDTQYF